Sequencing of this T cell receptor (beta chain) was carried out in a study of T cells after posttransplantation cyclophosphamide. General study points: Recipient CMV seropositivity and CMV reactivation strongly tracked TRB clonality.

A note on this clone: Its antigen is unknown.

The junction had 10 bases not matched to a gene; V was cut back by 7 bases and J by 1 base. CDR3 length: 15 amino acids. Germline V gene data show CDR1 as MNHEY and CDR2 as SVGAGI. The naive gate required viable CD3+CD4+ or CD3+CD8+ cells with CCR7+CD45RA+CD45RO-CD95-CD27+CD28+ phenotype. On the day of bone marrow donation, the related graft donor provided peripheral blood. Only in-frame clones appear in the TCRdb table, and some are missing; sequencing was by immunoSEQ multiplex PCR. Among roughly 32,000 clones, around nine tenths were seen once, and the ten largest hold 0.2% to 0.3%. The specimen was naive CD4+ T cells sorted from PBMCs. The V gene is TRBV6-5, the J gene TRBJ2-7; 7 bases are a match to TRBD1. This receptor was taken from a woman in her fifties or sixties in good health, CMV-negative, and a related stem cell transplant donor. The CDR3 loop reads CASTLSRGQSYEQYF. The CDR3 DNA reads TGTGCCAGCACCCTATCCCGGGGACAGTCCTACGAGCAGTACTTC.